The T cell receptor (beta chain) under discussion was sequenced for a study of T cell responses to AZD1222 COVID-19 vaccine. As concerns this clone: Its matching antigen is unknown.

CDR1 and CDR2 from the germline V gene are KGHSH and LQKENI. The V end was cut by 1 base, the J end by 4 bases, with 10 bases between. The CDR3 covers 14 residues. Profiling relied on immunoSEQ multiplex PCR, and the TCRdb table lists in-frame clones only, not all of them. The data show approximately 160,000 clones, 85% to 95% seen once. Study findings and constraints: Most donors were white British and more were female, and clonal diversity was possibly underestimated. Epitopes outside B.1.351 and B.1.1.7 mutated regions reportedly drew nearly half of spike TCRs.

The source material was peripheral blood, sampled on day 0 of AZD1222 vaccination. The chain links TRBV18 to TRBJ2-5; D is ambiguous. The source of this sequence is an adult in good health. The CDR3 sequence is CASSPRGLIETQYF. CDR3 sequence (DNA): TGTGCCAGCTCACCACGAGGCTTGATAGAGACCCAGTACTTC. Full variable domain (remainder filled in from reference TRBV18 and TRBJ2-5): NAGVMQNPRHLVRRRGQEARLRCSPMKGHSHVYWYRQLPEEGLKFMVYLQKENIIDESGMPKERFSAEFPKEGPSILRIQQVVRGDSAAYFCASSPRGLIETQYFGPGTRLLVL.